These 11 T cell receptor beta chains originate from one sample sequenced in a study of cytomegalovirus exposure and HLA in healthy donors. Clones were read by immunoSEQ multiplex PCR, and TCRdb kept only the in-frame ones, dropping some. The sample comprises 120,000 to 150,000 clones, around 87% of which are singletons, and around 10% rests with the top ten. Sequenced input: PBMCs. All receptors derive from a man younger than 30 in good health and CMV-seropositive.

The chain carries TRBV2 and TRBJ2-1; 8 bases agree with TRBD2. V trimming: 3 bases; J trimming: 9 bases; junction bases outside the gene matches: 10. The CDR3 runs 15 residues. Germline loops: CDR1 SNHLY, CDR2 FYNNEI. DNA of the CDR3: TGTGCCAGCAGTGAGGTAGCGGGGACGTTCGGTGAGCAGTTCTTC. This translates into CASSEVAGTFGEQFF.

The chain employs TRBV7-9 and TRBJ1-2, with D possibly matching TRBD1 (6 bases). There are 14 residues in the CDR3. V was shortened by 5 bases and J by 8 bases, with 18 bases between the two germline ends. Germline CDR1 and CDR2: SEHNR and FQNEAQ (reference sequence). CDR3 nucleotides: TGTGCCAGCAGCCCTCTGGCGGGGGCGTGGGGCTACACCTTC. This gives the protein CASSPLAGAWGYTF.

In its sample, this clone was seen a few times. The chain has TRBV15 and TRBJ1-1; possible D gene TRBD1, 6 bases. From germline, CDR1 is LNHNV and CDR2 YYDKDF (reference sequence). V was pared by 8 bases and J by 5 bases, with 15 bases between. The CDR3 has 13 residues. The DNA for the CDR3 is TGTGCCACCCTACTCACAGGGTCAACTGAAGCTTTCTTT. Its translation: CATLLTGSTEAFF.

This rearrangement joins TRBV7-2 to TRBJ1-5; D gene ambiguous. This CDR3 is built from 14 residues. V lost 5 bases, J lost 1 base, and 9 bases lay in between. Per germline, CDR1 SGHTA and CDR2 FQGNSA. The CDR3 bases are TGTGCCAGCAGCCCCTCGGGGAGCAATCAGCCCCAGCATTTT. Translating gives CASSPSGSNQPQHF.

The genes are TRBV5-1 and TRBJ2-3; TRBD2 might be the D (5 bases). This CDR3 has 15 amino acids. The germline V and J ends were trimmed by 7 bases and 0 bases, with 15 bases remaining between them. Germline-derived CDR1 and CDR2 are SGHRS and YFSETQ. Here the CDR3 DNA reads TGCGCCAGCGGGAGAGGGCTATCTAGCACAGATACGCAGTATTTT. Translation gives CASGRGLSSTDTQYF. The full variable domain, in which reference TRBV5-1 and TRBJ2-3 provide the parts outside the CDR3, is KAGVTQTPRYLIKTRGQQVTLSCSPISGHRSVSWYQQTPGQGLQFLFEYFSETQRNKGNFPGRFSGRQFSNSRSEMNVSTLELGDSALYLCASGRGLSSTDTQYFGPGTRLTVL.

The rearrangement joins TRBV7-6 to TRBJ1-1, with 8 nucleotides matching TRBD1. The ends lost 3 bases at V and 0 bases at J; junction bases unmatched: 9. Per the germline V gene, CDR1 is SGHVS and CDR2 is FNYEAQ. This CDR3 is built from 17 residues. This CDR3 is CASSLGQADWMNTEAFF. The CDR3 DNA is TGTGCCAGCAGCTTGGGACAGGCCGATTGGATGAACACTGAAGCTTTCTTT.

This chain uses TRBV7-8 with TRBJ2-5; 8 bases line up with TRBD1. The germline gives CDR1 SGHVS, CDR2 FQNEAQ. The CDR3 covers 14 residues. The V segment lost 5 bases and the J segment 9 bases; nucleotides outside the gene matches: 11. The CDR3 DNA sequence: TGTGCCAGCAGCACGAGGACAGGGCCACTCGCCCAGTACTTC. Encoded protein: CASSTRTGPLAQYF.

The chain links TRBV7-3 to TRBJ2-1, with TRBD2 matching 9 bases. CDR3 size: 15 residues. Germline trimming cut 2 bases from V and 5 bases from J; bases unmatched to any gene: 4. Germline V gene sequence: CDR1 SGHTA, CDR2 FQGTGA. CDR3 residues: CASSLASGIDNEQFF. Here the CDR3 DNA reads TGTGCCAGCAGCTTAGCTAGCGGGATCGACAATGAGCAGTTCTTC.

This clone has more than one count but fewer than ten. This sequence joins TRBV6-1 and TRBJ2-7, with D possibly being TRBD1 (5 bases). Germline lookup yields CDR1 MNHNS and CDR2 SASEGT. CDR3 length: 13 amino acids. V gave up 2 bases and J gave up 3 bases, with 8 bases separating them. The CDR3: CASSELGHYEQYF. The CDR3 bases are TGTGCCAGCAGTGAACTGGGGCACTACGAGCAGTACTTC.

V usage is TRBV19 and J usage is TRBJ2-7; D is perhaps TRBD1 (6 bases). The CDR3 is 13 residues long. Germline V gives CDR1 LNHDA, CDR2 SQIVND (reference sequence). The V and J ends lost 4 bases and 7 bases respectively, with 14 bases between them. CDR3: CASSTSGVREQYF. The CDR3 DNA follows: TGTGCCAGTAGTACTTCAGGGGTGCGGGAGCAGTACTTC.

The DNA of the CDR3 is TGTGCCAGCCGGGACAAATCACGCAATCAGCCCCAGCATTTT. It specifies CASRDKSRNQPQHF. The chain combines TRBV2 with TRBJ1-5; D might be TRBD1 (6 bases). Germline lookup yields CDR1 SNHLY and CDR2 FYNNEI. The CDR3 has 14 amino acids. The V gene lost 8 bases and the J gene lost 2 bases, with 13 bases spanning the gap.